The source of this TCR beta chain is a study of T cell responses to AZD1222 COVID-19 vaccine. General study results and limits: In a largely white British group with more females than males, clonal diversity was possibly underestimated. Following two doses of AZD1222, Spike-specific TCR breadth and depth rose.

Sequenced by immunoSEQ multiplex PCR; TCRdb stores in-frame clones only, minus some. Of some 73,000 clones detected, about 91% appear once; the ten largest clones hold roughly a tenth. V was shortened by 2 bases and J by 4 bases, with 5 bases between the two germline ends. This CDR3 has 12 residues. Germline V CDR1 and CDR2: KGHSH, LQKENI. To note about this clone: Its matching antigen is unknown.

The source material was peripheral blood, sampled 28 days after the second AZD1222 dose. This clonotype was obtained from an adult who received the AZD1222 COVID-19 vaccine. J is TRBJ2-5 and V is TRBV18, with D maybe TRBD2 (5 bases). In DNA form, the CDR3 reads TGTGCCAGCTCACCAGCGGGAGAGACCCAGTACTTC. Translation: CASSPAGETQYF.